The sequence of this T cell receptor (beta chain) was determined in a study of blood T cell repertoires in COVID-19. Study information: Samples of COVID-19 (acute and convalescent) were obtained from the United States, Italy and Spain.

Researchers sorted participants into cohorts using their self-reported clinical history. Cohort 3 recovered donors had two negative PCRs, clearance, or symptom resolution. Authors' methods: Amplification of reference gene primers provided the estimated nucleated cell counts. Assay used: immunoSEQ multiplex PCR; TCRdb lists only in-frame clones, some missing. That table furnishes V, J and clone size, whereas the DNA furnished D and trimming. The table has some 330,000 clones, 75% to 90% seen once. Germline V gene data show CDR1 as GTSNPN and CDR2 as SVGIG (reference sequence). V was pared by 4 bases and J by 4 bases, with 7 bases of the junction left unmatched. The CDR3 length is 14 residues.

This receptor was identified in a young man who had recovered from COVID-19. This sequence joins TRBV30 and TRBJ1-1, with 9 bases lining up with TRBD1. Sample: PBMCs or T cells enriched from blood (not recorded which). The CDR3 DNA reads TGTGCCTGGAAAACAGGGGGCGCGATCACTGAAGCTTTCTTT. Amino acid sequence: CAWKTGGAITEAFF.